The present TCR beta chain was sequenced within a study of T-cell reconstitution after alpha-beta-depleted transplantation in children. Overall study findings and caveats: As was reported, about two months after transplant, alpha-beta T cells came from several hundred expanded graft clones. Some patients owed their high day-60 TCRbeta diversity to surviving recipient T cells and thymic progenitors. Hyperexpanded clones declined; after one year, newly produced T cells mostly supplied diversity.

There are a few counts of this clonotype. Its antigen is as yet unknown. CDR3 length: 14 residues. V lost 3 bases to trimming and J lost 5 bases, with 11 bases between them. CDR1 ENHRY and CDR2 SYGVKD come from the germline V gene. Preparation of the TCRbeta library used unique molecular identifiers. TCRdb re-called the PCR reads through MiXCR, storing one row per CDR3 protein. The data contain 700,000 to 850,000 distinct CDR3 sequences, around 17% of them singletons. J is TRBJ1-5 and V is TRBV10-3; D is perhaps TRBD1 (6 bases). Sequencing was performed on PBMCs, mostly from graft donor cells, taken 360 days after TCRalphabeta/CD19-depleted stem cell transplant. This receptor was obtained from a male patient younger than 18 who had a stem cell transplant for acute lymphoblastic leukemia, so the T cells may come from the graft donor. The CDR3 region has the DNA TGTGCCATCAGTGATAGGACAGAGGATCAGCCCCAGCATTTT. Amino acids: CAISDRTEDQPQHF.